A single sample is the source of the 9 T cell receptor beta chains below, sequenced in a study of blood T cell repertoires in COVID-19. Generated by immunoSEQ multiplex PCR, the TCRdb table keeps only in-frame clones and is missing some. Among about 140,000 clones listed, approximately 84% were seen once. The specimen was PBMCs or T cells enriched from blood (not recorded which). The source is a woman between 18 and 30 years old who had been exposed to COVID-19.

The chain couples TRBV10-1 to TRBJ2-4; no reliable D call. The CDR3 totals 21 residues. Looked up from germline, CDR1 is WNHNN and CDR2 is SYGVQD (reference sequence). V gave up 7 bases and J gave up 3 bases, with 34 bases separating them. CDR3 in DNA: TGCGCCAGCAACCGGATCCTGCTGGCTACAGCAACCTTGCCCTTCAAAAACATTCAGTACTTC. Amino acid sequence: CASNRILLATATLPFKNIQYF.

J is TRBJ2-7 and V is TRBV3-1 (or the pseudogene TRBV3-2); D not resolved. CDR3 length equals 14 residues. V was cut by 4 bases and J by 1 base, with 11 bases left in between. Germline values: CDR1 LGHDT, CDR2 YNNKEL (reference sequence). The CDR3 DNA is TGTGCCAGCAGCCTCAGATTAATTTCCTACGAGCAGTACTTC. The encoded protein is CASSLRLISYEQYF.

The rearrangement links TRBV18 to TRBJ2-1, with TRBD1 as a possible D gene (6 bases). CDR1 and CDR2 (germline): KGHSH, LQKENI. Trimming took 4 bases from V and 10 from J, leaving 17 bases between them. This CDR3 is built from 14 residues. The CDR3, as DNA: TGTGCCAGCTCACTAAAAACACAGGGACCCGAGCAGTTCTTC. It is translated as CASSLKTQGPEQFF.

The chain is built from TRBV28 and TRBJ1-2; the D is unclear. Germline loops: CDR1 MDHEN, CDR2 SYDVKM. The CDR3 extends over 12 amino acids. The V gene lost 8 bases and the J gene lost 4 bases, with 11 bases spanning the gap. The CDR3 sequence: CASREGGYGYTF. CDR3 sequence (DNA): TGTGCCAGCCGCGAAGGAGGCTATGGCTACACCTTC.

J is TRBJ2-2 and V is TRBV11-2; a possible D gene is TRBD2 (6 bases). CDR1 is SGHAT and CDR2 is FQNNGV in the germline V gene. CDR3 length: 18 residues. V shed 0 bases and J shed 1 base, with 15 bases lying between them. CDR3 sequence reads: CASSLDLAVLRNTGELFF. The CDR3 nucleotides are TGTGCCAGCAGCTTAGATTTAGCGGTCCTCAGGAACACCGGGGAGCTGTTTTTT. The variable domain in full, with the rest retrieved from reference TRBV11-2 and TRBJ2-2, is EAGVAQSPRYKIIEKRQSVAFWCNPISGHATLYWYQQILGQGPKLLIQFQNNGVVDDSQLPKDRFSAERLKGVDSTLKIQPAKLEDSAVYLCASSLDLAVLRNTGELFFGEGSRLTVL.

The chain combines TRBV25-1 with TRBJ1-5; weak D call: TRBD1 (5 bases). The CDR3 contains 15 residues. Germline CDR1 and CDR2: MGHDK and SYGVNS. V lost 2 bases, J lost 2 bases, and 10 bases lay in between. Here the CDR3 reads CASSEGREGNQPQHF. CDR3 nucleotide sequence: TGTGCCAGCAGTGAAGGCAGGGAAGGCAATCAGCCCCAGCATTTT.

The chain carries TRBV3-1 (or the pseudogene TRBV3-2) and TRBJ2-6; possible D gene TRBD1, 5 bases. The CDR3 has 18 amino acids. Trimming cost V 0 bases and J 2 bases, with 14 bases left between them. CDR1 is LGHDT, CDR2 YNNKEL, per germline (reference sequence). DNA of the CDR3: TGTGCCAGCAGCCAAGATTACGGCAGGGAAACTGGGGCCAACGTCCTGACTTTC. Translated, it gives CASSQDYGRETGANVLTF.

The chain couples TRBV15 to TRBJ1-1; D not resolved. This CDR3 spans 13 amino acids. Germline lookup yields CDR1 LNHNV and CDR2 YYDKDF (reference sequence). The V end was cut by 1 base, the J end by 11 bases, with 14 bases between. The CDR3, as DNA: TGTGCCACCAGCAGAGGGGCCCACGAATGGGCTTTCTTT. As protein: CATSRGAHEWAFF.

The chain links TRBV27 to TRBJ2-2; 10 bases match TRBD2. In germline, CDR1 is MNHEY, CDR2 SMNVEV (reference sequence). The CDR3 runs 17 residues. J gave up 5 bases and V 4 bases, and 10 bases lay outside the gene matches. CDR3 amino acids: CASSSLAGVRSTGELFF. The DNA for the CDR3 is TGTGCCAGCAGTTCCCTAGCGGGAGTTCGGAGTACCGGGGAGCTGTTTTTT.